This entry lists 9 T cell receptor beta chains sequenced from one sample in a study of T-cell reconstitution after alpha-beta-depleted transplantation in children. Preparing the TCRbeta library involved the use of unique molecular identifiers. TCRdb re-called the PCR reads with MiXCR, one entry per CDR3 protein. This sample has about 240,000 distinct CDR3 sequences, with about 12% found just once. The sequenced sample was PBMCs from the stem cell graft donor, obtained from the stem cell graft. Every receptor here comes from a human donor who donated a stem cell graft to a child with acute lymphoblastic leukemia.

This clonotype was seen ten or more times. This chain joins TRBV20-1 and TRBJ1-6; possible D gene TRBD1, 5 bases. CDR3 size: 17 residues. The germline CDR1 and CDR2 sequences are DFQATT and SNEGSKA (reference sequence). Between the trimmed V and J ends, which lost 6 bases and 0 bases, there was a span of 18 bases. The CDR3 loop is CSAPKDTASSYNSPLHF. DNA for the CDR3: TGCAGTGCCCCCAAGGACACGGCGAGCTCCTATAATTCACCCCTCCACTTT.

This clonotype was seen many times. The chain is built from TRBV9 and TRBJ2-7; D is possibly TRBD1 (6 bases). The CDR3 contains 15 residues. V lost 0 bases and J lost 6, with 16 bases in between. Per germline, CDR1 SGDLS and CDR2 YYNGEE. CDR3 DNA sequence: TGTGCCAGCAGCGTAGGCCCAGGGGATTCGCGCGAGCAGTACTTC. Translation gives CASSVGPGDSREQYF.

This clonotype has ten or more counts. The chain links TRBV10-3 to TRBJ2-5; D unresolved. Germline V lookup: CDR1 ENHRY, CDR2 SYGVKD. The CDR3 length is 12 residues. Trimming took off 4 bases at V and 5 bases at J, with 8 bases between the two ends. The CDR3 DNA reads TGTGCCATCAGTGGCTCTAGGGAGACCCAGTACTTC. Amino acids: CAISGSRETQYF.

This clonotype was observed at least ten times. The genes are TRBV7-2 and TRBJ2-7; D unclear. Looked up from germline, CDR1 is SGHTA and CDR2 is FQGNSA. This CDR3 is built from 15 residues. Trimming pared 1 base from V and 0 bases from J, leaving 10 bases between. The CDR3 spells CASSLEPRSSYEQYF. The CDR3 region has the DNA TGTGCCAGCAGCTTAGAGCCCAGAAGCTCCTACGAGCAGTACTTC.

In this sample, this clonotype turned up many times. The chain employs TRBV10-3 and TRBJ2-7; 9 positions agree with TRBD1. V trimming: 4 bases; J trimming: 7 bases; junction bases outside the gene matches: 17. From germline, CDR1 is ENHRY and CDR2 SYGVKD. The CDR3 totals 17 residues. This chain's CDR3 is CAISVLKPGQGSSEQYF. DNA of the CDR3: TGTGCCATCAGTGTGCTTAAACCGGGACAGGGTTCAAGTGAGCAGTACTTC.

The table lists this clonotype with many counts. The chain combines TRBV12-3 or TRBV12-4 with TRBJ1-3; D call uncertain. The CDR3 has 15 residues. V lost 5 bases and J 0 bases, leaving 11 bases between the germline ends. In DNA form, the CDR3 reads TGTGCCAGCAGTACCGGGATCACCTCTGGAAACACCATATATTTT. The encoded protein is CASSTGITSGNTIYF.

This chain links TRBV20-1 with TRBJ2-3; 8 bases match TRBD2. J was trimmed by 4 bases and V by 0 bases; bases with no gene match: 6. This CDR3 is 15 amino acids long. Germline CDR1 is DFQATT and CDR2 is SNEGSKA (reference sequence). This chain's CDR3 is CSAREERGMADTQYF. The DNA of the CDR3 is TGCAGTGCTAGAGAAGAGCGGGGGATGGCAGATACGCAGTATTTT.

This clonotype was observed at least ten times. V and J are TRBV7-9 and TRBJ1-3; no reliable D call. The V and J ends lost 3 bases and 4 bases respectively, with 16 bases between them. Germline CDR1 SEHNR, CDR2 FQNEAQ (reference sequence). This CDR3 has 16 residues. CDR3: CASSLYGSSSGNTIYF. For the CDR3, the DNA is TGTGCCAGCAGCTTGTACGGCAGCAGTTCGGGAAACACCATATATTTT.

The table lists this clonotype with many counts. The chain recombines TRBV7-9 with TRBJ1-1; the D gene is possibly TRBD1 (6 bases). CDR3 length: 14 residues. Trimming stripped 8 bases from V and 5 bases from J, with 18 bases between. CDR1 and CDR2 (germline): SEHNR, FQNEAQ (reference sequence). The DNA for the CDR3 is TGTGCCAGCTCAGGAGCACAACAGGGAACTGAAGCTTTCTTT. This gives the protein CASSGAQQGTEAFF.